The next 9 T cell receptor beta chains were all read from a single sample in a study of T cell repertoires in cytomegalovirus infection. TCRdb reprocessed the reads with MiXCR, giving one entry per CDR3 protein. The repertoire includes 340,000 or so distinct CDR3 sequences, roughly 25% of them detected once, and about an eighth sits in the top ten. Their recognized antigens are unknown. Sequenced material: cultured PBMCs, taken from culture after CMV antigen stimulation. These receptors were taken from a human donor in good health (CMV status not recorded). Some clones in this sample may be carry-over from other donors' samples.

The chain employs TRBV12-3 or TRBV12-4 and TRBJ1-5; tentatively, D is TRBD1 (6 bases). Trimming took off 6 bases at V and 4 bases at J, with 16 bases between the two ends. This CDR3 has 15 amino acids. Here the CDR3 reads CASSQIQGLNQPQHF. CDR3 DNA sequence: TGTGCCAGCAGCCAAATACAGGGATTGAATCAGCCCCAGCATTTT.

The chain has TRBV20-1 and TRBJ2-3; 10 bases fit TRBD1. V dropped 0 bases and J dropped 6; count of bases not matched to a gene: 12. This CDR3 has 17 amino acids. CDR1 DFQATT and CDR2 SNEGSKA come from the germline V gene (reference sequence). CDR3 amino acids: CSARDLLGQGRSDTQYF. DNA of the CDR3: TGCAGTGCTAGAGATCTGTTGGGACAGGGGAGAAGTGATACGCAGTATTTT.

The chain links TRBV19 to TRBJ2-1; 8 positions match TRBD1. The CDR3 is 16 amino acids. The germline gives CDR1 LNHDA, CDR2 SQIVND (reference sequence). V was clipped by 6 bases and J by 1 base; unmatched bases: 8. In nucleotides, the CDR3 is TGTGCCAGTAGCCCCCGGACAGGGAGGTCCTACAATGAGCAGTTCTTC. Its translation: CASSPRTGRSYNEQFF.

The rearrangement joins TRBV27 to TRBJ2-2, with D tentatively TRBD2 (6 bases). The CDR3 spans 15 residues. V lost 3 bases, J lost 3 bases, and 11 bases lay in between. Germline CDR1 is MNHEY and CDR2 is SMNVEV (reference sequence). CDR3 nucleotide sequence: TGTGCCAGCAGTTTTCGGGGGTCGTACACCGGGGAGCTGTTTTTT. Protein sequence: CASSFRGSYTGELFF.

This clonotype occurred a few times. The J gene is TRBJ2-1, the V gene TRBV5-6; 7 positions match TRBD2. CDR3 length equals 17 residues. In germline, CDR1 is SGHDT, CDR2 YYEEEE. The junction had 12 bases not matched to a gene; V was cut back by 1 base and J by 5 bases. CDR3 residues: CASSLYLSGATNNEQFF. The CDR3 DNA is TGTGCCAGCAGCTTGTATCTGAGCGGGGCCACTAACAATGAGCAGTTCTTC. Drawing the rest from reference TRBV5-6 and TRBJ2-1, the complete variable domain is DAGVTQSPTHLIKTRGQQVTLRCSPKSGHDTVSWYQQALGQGPQFIFQYYEEEERQRGNFPDRFSGHQFPNYSSELNVNALLLGDSALYLCASSLYLSGATNNEQFFGPGTRLTVL.

The genes are TRBV19 and TRBJ1-2; D not certain. The CDR3 loop spans 12 amino acids. V lost 4 bases and J lost 3, with 6 bases in between. The germline gives CDR1 LNHDA, CDR2 SQIVND (reference sequence). CDR3: CASSRLDYGYTF. CDR3 DNA: TGTGCCAGTAGTAGGTTGGACTATGGCTACACCTTC.

This clonotype was counted a few times. The chain recombines TRBV28 with TRBJ1-1, with D hard to call. With 5 bases removed from V and 1 base from J, the gap between germline ends came to 14 bases. Per germline, CDR1 MDHEN and CDR2 SYDVKM. This CDR3 is built from 15 residues. DNA for the CDR3: TGTGCCAGCAGTAAGAGGGCCATAACGAACACTGAAGCTTTCTTT. Translated, it gives CASSKRAITNTEAFF.

The V gene is TRBV6-6, the J gene TRBJ2-1, with D possibly matching TRBD1 (6 bases). Germline assignment: CDR1 MNHNY and CDR2 SVGAGI (reference sequence). The V end was cut by 6 bases, the J end by 7 bases, with 22 bases between. This CDR3 has 16 amino acids. CDR3 nucleotides: TGTGCCAGCAGCCCGTTCGGACAGTTCTCAGGAAATGAGCAGTTCTTC. Protein sequence: CASSPFGQFSGNEQFF.

The chain combines TRBV27 with TRBJ2-1; 9 bases line up with TRBD1. The CDR3 runs to 17 residues. Trimming took 0 bases from V and 3 from J; bases not matched to a gene: 6. Germline V gene sequence: CDR1 MNHEY, CDR2 SMNVEV (reference sequence). The CDR3 nucleotides read TGTGCCAGCAGTTTATCGGGGTACAGGGGGCTCTACAATGAGCAGTTCTTC. It encodes CASSLSGYRGLYNEQFF.